Listed here are 2 T cell receptor beta chains from one sample, sequenced in a study of blood T cell repertoires in COVID-19. TCRdb's table, derived via immunoSEQ multiplex PCR, lists solely in-frame clones and lacks some. The sample lists roughly 40,000 clones; about 88% were seen once. The sequencing sample was made of peripheral blood. The receptors were gathered from a human donor in a cohort sampled during active COVID-19.

This rearrangement joins TRBV7-3 to TRBJ2-1, with 10 nucleotides matching TRBD2. Germline CDR1 and CDR2: SGHTA and FQGTGA. The CDR3 contains 15 residues. With 5 bases clipped from V and 6 bases from J, the junction kept 7 bases outside the gene matches. The CDR3 here is CASSLQRGGSNEQFF. Written as DNA, the CDR3 is TGTGCCAGCAGCCTCCAGCGGGGGGGCAGCAATGAGCAGTTCTTC.

There are a few counts of this clone. V and J are TRBV29-1 and TRBJ1-1, with 7 bases fitting TRBD1. Germline loops: CDR1 SQVTM, CDR2 ANQGSEA. J was trimmed by 2 bases and V by 7 bases; bases with no gene match: 4. The length of the CDR3 is 12 residues. The CDR3 is CSAGGANTEAFF. The CDR3 DNA reads as TGCAGCGCAGGGGGGGCAAACACTGAAGCTTTCTTT.